One sample yielded the 21 T cell receptor beta chains listed below, sequenced in a study of beta chain features in type 1 diabetes. Broader study findings: The study found moderately but significantly shorter TCRB CDR3s in all four CD4+ subsets of Type 1 diabetes patients.

Their antigen targets remain unknown. All of the isolated RNA was reverse transcribed, so expressed TCRB transcripts were sequenced. Here immunoSEQ multiplex PCR was the method, and the copy in TCRdb shows in-frame clones only, minus some. The repertoire consists of 500,000 to 800,000 clones, with 9.5% to 15% occurring once and the leading ten covering roughly 0.11%. What was sequenced was naive CD4+ T cells from blood. The receptor source for this set is a man aged 25-45 years with type 1 diabetes.

This clone was seen a handful of times. The genes are TRBV5-6 and TRBJ2-5; D gene ambiguous. The CDR3 runs 13 residues. Germline CDR1 SGHDT, CDR2 YYEEEE. V was pared by 1 base and J by 1 base, with 5 bases between. DNA for the CDR3: TGTGCCAGCAGCTTGAACAGCCAAGAGACCCAGTACTTC. This sequence encodes CASSLNSQETQYF.

The chain links TRBV30 to TRBJ1-6; D is unresolved. The CDR3 runs to 14 residues. V lost 5 bases and J 7 bases, leaving 15 bases between the germline ends. The V gene's germline CDR1 is GTSNPN and CDR2 SVGIG (reference sequence). CDR3 region: CAWAPGGLNSPLHF. The CDR3 DNA sequence: TGTGCCTGGGCCCCGGGAGGGCTCAATTCACCCCTCCACTTT.

This clone appeared a few times. This rearrangement joins TRBV2 to TRBJ1-2; possibly TRBD1 for D (6 bases). Between the trimmed V and J ends, which lost 7 bases and 5 bases, there was a span of 14 bases. CDR3 length: 13 amino acids. Germline CDR1 and CDR2: SNHLY and FYNNEI. The CDR3 sequence is CASKVGRGYGYTF. The CDR3 DNA sequence: TGTGCCAGCAAAGTGGGCAGGGGTTATGGCTACACCTTC.

V is TRBV20-1 and J is TRBJ1-2; possible D gene TRBD1, 5 bases. Looked up from germline, CDR1 is DFQATT and CDR2 is SNEGSKA (reference sequence). This CDR3 is 11 amino acids long. V was shortened by 5 bases and J by 8 bases, with 12 bases between the two germline ends. The CDR3 nucleotides are TGCAGTGCTGTACGGGACGGCGGCTACACCTTC. This gives the protein CSAVRDGGYTF.

There are a few counts of this clone. The V gene is TRBV18, the J gene TRBJ2-7, with D perhaps being TRBD1 or TRBD2 (5 bases each). CDR1 KGHSH and CDR2 LQKENI come from the germline V gene. Between the trimmed V and J ends, which lost 3 bases and 2 bases, there was a span of 11 bases. The CDR3 loop spans 14 amino acids. The CDR3 is CASSPGANPYEQYF. The DNA for the CDR3 is TGTGCCAGCTCACCCGGGGCGAACCCCTACGAGCAGTACTTC.

CDR3 coding DNA: TGCGCCAGCAGCGGGGATGCAACTAATGAAAAACTGTTTTTT. Translating it yields CASSGDATNEKLFF. The rearrangement joins TRBV10-1 to TRBJ1-4; D uncertain. This CDR3 spans 14 amino acids. The V end lost 6 bases, the J end lost 0 bases, and 8 bases lay between the germline ends. Germline V lookup: CDR1 WNHNN, CDR2 SYGVQD (reference sequence).

The V and J genes are TRBV5-1 and TRBJ2-5, with TRBD1 as a possible D gene (7 bases). V was pared by 3 bases and J by 5 bases, with 17 bases between. The length of the CDR3 is 15 residues. Looked up from germline, CDR1 is SGHRS and CDR2 is YFSETQ. CDR3 sequence (DNA): TGCGCCAGCAGCTGGGCGGGACAGCATCAGGAGACCCAGTACTTC. Encoded protein: CASSWAGQHQETQYF.

This clone was seen a handful of times. The V and J genes are TRBV7-2 and TRBJ2-3; the D is unclear. Germline-derived CDR1 and CDR2 are SGHTA and FQGNSA. The CDR3 has 15 residues. The V end lost 1 base, the J end lost 4 bases, and 12 bases lay between the germline ends. CDR3 region: CASSLGGTWPDTQYF. The CDR3, as DNA: TGTGCCAGCAGCTTAGGGGGAACTTGGCCAGATACGCAGTATTTT.

This clone has just a few counts. The chain is built from TRBV6-5 and TRBJ2-1; D is possibly TRBD1 (5 bases). The V gene lost 6 bases and the J gene lost 5 bases, with 14 bases spanning the gap. CDR3 length: 14 amino acids. Germline lookup yields CDR1 MNHEY and CDR2 SVGAGI. The CDR3 sequence is CASSRIQGDNEQFF. DNA for the CDR3: TGTGCCAGCAGCCGCATTCAGGGTGACAATGAGCAGTTCTTC.

The chain carries TRBV5-1 and TRBJ2-1, with D hard to call. From germline, CDR1 is SGHRS and CDR2 YFSETQ. The ends were cut back, 4 bases at V and 5 bases at J, with 19 bases in the middle. The CDR3 sequence is 16 residues long. The DNA for the CDR3 is TGCGCCAGCAGCCCAAGCCGCGCCGGAACAGACAATGAGCAGTTCTTC. Translation: CASSPSRAGTDNEQFF.

This rearrangement joins TRBV2 to TRBJ1-2; TRBD1 might be the D (6 bases). CDR1 SNHLY and CDR2 FYNNEI come from the germline V gene. The V and J ends lost 2 bases and 2 bases respectively, with 12 bases between them. The CDR3 is 15 amino acids. CDR3 region: CASSEPGHRNYGYTF. The CDR3 bases are TGTGCCAGCAGTGAACCGGGACACCGAAACTATGGCTACACCTTC.

This clone has a handful of counts. The gene calls are TRBV7-2 and TRBJ1-3, with D possibly TRBD1 on 5 matching bases. Germline V CDR1 and CDR2: SGHTA, FQGNSA. The V and J ends lost 0 bases and 0 bases respectively, with 9 bases between them. The CDR3 sequence is 16 residues long. The CDR3 DNA is TGTGCCAGCAGCTTAGCGGGGCCTAACTCTGGAAACACCATATATTTT. Translated, it gives CASSLAGPNSGNTIYF.

Only a few counts were recorded for this clone. The V call is TRBV6-5, the J call TRBJ1-6; tentatively, D is TRBD1 (6 bases). The CDR3 is 15 amino acids. V lost 5 bases and J 5 bases, leaving 13 bases between the germline ends. Germline loops: CDR1 MNHEY, CDR2 SVGAGI. The CDR3 protein is CASSIGQLDNSPLHF. The DNA of the CDR3 is TGTGCCAGCAGTATCGGACAGCTTGATAATTCACCCCTCCACTTT.

This clone has a handful of counts. The CDR3 here is CASSLINTGELFF. The CDR3 DNA follows: TGTGCCAGCAGCCTTATTAACACCGGGGAGCTGTTTTTT. The V and J genes are TRBV9 and TRBJ2-2; no firm D call. Germline V gene data show CDR1 as SGDLS and CDR2 as YYNGEE. CDR3 length: 13 residues. The germline V and J ends were trimmed by 4 bases and 2 bases, with 6 bases remaining between them.

This clone was seen more than once but under ten times. At one boundary the junction diverges from the germline segment, which might be a read error. The gene calls are TRBV30 and TRBJ2-5; the D is unclear. The CDR3 is 12 residues long. CDR1 and CDR2 from the germline V gene are GTSNPN and SVGIG (reference sequence). The CDR3 region has the DNA TGTGCCTGGAGTATTTCGGACCCCCGGATGAACTTC. Protein product: CAWSISDPRMNF.

The chain has TRBV18 and TRBJ2-7; D possibly matches TRBD1 or TRBD2 (5 bases each). This CDR3 spans 14 amino acids. V shed 3 bases and J shed 5 bases, with 14 bases lying between them. Germline values: CDR1 KGHSH, CDR2 LQKENI. The CDR3 sequence is CASSPLGPNNEQYV. The CDR3 nucleotides read TGTGCCAGCTCACCTTTGGGACCCAACAACGAGCAGTACGTC.

About this clone: Other nucleotide sequences in the sample specify the same CDR3. J is TRBJ1-2 and V is TRBV18; 7 nucleotides align to TRBD1. The germline CDR1 and CDR2 sequences are KGHSH and LQKENI. Losses at the gene ends were 3 bases for V and 0 bases for J; bases not matched to a gene: 1. There are 14 residues in the CDR3. The CDR3 sequence: CASSPGQANYGYTF. The CDR3 region has the DNA TGTGCCAGCTCACCCGGACAGGCTAACTATGGCTACACCTTC.

In this sample, this clone turned up once. The chain is built from TRBV27 and TRBJ1-6; TRBD1 might be the D (5 bases). This CDR3 spans 15 amino acids. Trimming took 2 bases from V and 10 from J, leaving 15 bases between them. Looked up from germline, CDR1 is MNHEY and CDR2 is SMNVEV (reference sequence). The CDR3 DNA reads TGTGCCAGCAGTTTACTCTCCGGGGGTTCGTCACCCCTCCACTTT. Translating gives CASSLLSGGSSPLHF.

The rearrangement links TRBV28 to TRBJ1-2, with D possibly TRBD1 on 5 matching bases. The CDR3 spans 13 residues. The V gene's germline CDR1 is MDHEN and CDR2 SYDVKM. Trimming cost V 3 bases and J 2 bases, with 7 bases left between them. CDR3 nucleotides: TGTGCCAGCAGTTTTAAGGGGAACTATGGCTACACCTTC. Translation gives CASSFKGNYGYTF.

This clone was detected only a few times. V usage is TRBV6-5 and J usage is TRBJ2-7, with a possible D match to TRBD1 (6 bases). V gave up 2 bases and J gave up 3 bases, with 11 bases separating them. The CDR3 is made up of 14 amino acids. CDR1 is MNHEY and CDR2 is SVGAGI in the germline V gene. The CDR3, as DNA: TGTGCCAGCAGTTACGTTCCAGGGGACTACGAGCAGTACTTC. It is translated as CASSYVPGDYEQYF.

This clone was counted a few times. The chain is built from TRBV7-2 and TRBJ2-5, with 14 bases that match TRBD2. The CDR3 spans 19 residues. Per germline, CDR1 SGHTA and CDR2 FQGNSA. V lost 1 base and J lost 2; bases outside the gene matches: 9. CDR3 sequence reads: CASSLGLAGGQRLQETQYF. CDR3 nucleotide sequence: TGTGCCAGCAGCTTAGGACTAGCGGGGGGGCAGAGACTACAAGAGACCCAGTACTTC.